The clone carrying this T cell receptor beta chain was detected only once. The CDR3 covers 16 residues. Trimming cost V 5 bases and J 4 bases; bases outside gene matches: 10. In germline, CDR1 is SGHVS, CDR2 FQNEAQ. The entry originates in a study of blood T cell repertoires in COVID-19. Overall study: The origin of the acute and convalescent COVID-19 samples was the United States, Italy and Spain.

Clones were read by immunoSEQ multiplex PCR, and TCRdb kept only the in-frame ones, dropping some. The sample holds more than 250,000 clones; 70% to 90% are singletons and the top ten take roughly 2%. This sequence joins TRBV7-8 and TRBJ1-1; TRBD1 aligns across 10 bases. This receptor was taken from a man under 40 who had recovered from COVID-19. Sequences were obtained from PBMCs or T cells enriched from blood (not recorded which). CDR3 sequence reads: CASSPRDRGVITEAFF. The DNA of the CDR3 is TGTGCCAGCAGCCCGAGGGACAGGGGTGTGATCACTGAAGCTTTCTTT.